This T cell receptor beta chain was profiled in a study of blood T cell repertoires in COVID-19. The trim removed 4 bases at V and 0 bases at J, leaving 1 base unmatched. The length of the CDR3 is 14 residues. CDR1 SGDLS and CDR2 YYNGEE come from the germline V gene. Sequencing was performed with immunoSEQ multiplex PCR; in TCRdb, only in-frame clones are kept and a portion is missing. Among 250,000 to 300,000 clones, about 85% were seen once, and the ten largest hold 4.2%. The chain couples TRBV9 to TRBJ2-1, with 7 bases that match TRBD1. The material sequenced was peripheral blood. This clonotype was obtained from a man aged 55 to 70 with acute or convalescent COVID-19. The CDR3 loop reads CASSPGGSYNEQFF. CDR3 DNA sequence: TGTGCCAGCAGCCCAGGGGGCTCCTACAATGAGCAGTTCTTC. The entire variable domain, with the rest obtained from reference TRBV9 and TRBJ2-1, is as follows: DSGVTQTPKHLITATGQRVTLRCSPRSGDLSVYWYQQSLDQGLQFLIQYYNGEERAKGNILERFSAQQFPDLHSELNLSSLELGDSALYFCASSPGGSYNEQFFGPGTRLTVL.